The clone carrying this TCR beta chain was seen more than once but under ten times. The data were obtained in a study of T cell responses to AZD1222 COVID-19 vaccine. About the study: Pooling of second doses given at about 4 or about 12 weeks was done.

In germline, CDR1 is SNHLY, CDR2 FYNNEI. V was clipped by 4 bases and J by 5 bases, with 3 bases between them. The CDR3 is 11 residues long. Repertoires were generated with immunoSEQ multiplex PCR, while TCRdb's copy carries only in-frame clones and drops some. The sample holds roughly 100,000 clones, around 86% seen once. The material was peripheral blood, obtained on day 0 of AZD1222 vaccination. This chain joins TRBV2 and TRBJ2-4; D is uncertain. The sequence was obtained from an adult in good health. The CDR3 protein is CASSAENIQYF. As DNA, the CDR3 is TGTGCCAGCAGTGCTGAAAACATTCAGTACTTC.